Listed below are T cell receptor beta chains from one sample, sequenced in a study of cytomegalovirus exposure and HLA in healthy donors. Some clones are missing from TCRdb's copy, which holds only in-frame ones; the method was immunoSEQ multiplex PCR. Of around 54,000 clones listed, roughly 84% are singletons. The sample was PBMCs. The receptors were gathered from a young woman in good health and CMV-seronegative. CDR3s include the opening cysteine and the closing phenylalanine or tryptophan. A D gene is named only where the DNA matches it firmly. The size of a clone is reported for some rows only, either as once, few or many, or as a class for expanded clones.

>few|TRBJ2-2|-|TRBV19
CASSPQSRRWAGELFF
TGTGCCAGTAGTCCCCAGTCTCGGAGGTGGGCCGGGGAGCTGTTTTTT
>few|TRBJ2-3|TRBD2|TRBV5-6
CASSLGAGGGTDTQYF
TGTGCCAGCAGCTTGGGCGCGGGAGGGGGCACAGATACGCAGTATTTT
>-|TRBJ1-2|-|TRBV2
CASRERQVRGATGYTF
TGTGCCAGCAGGGAACGACAGGTGAGAGGGGCCACCGGCTACACCTTC
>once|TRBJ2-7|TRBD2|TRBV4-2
CASSPGLAGAYEQYF
TGTGCCAGCAGCCCGGGACTAGCGGGGGCCTACGAGCAGTACTTC
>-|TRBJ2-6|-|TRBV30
CACPPGSSGANGLTF
TGTGCCTGCCCCCCCGGGAGCTCTGGGGCCAACGGCCTGACTTTC
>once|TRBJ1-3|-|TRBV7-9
CASTPGEAGNTIYF
TGTGCCAGCACGCCGGGAGAGGCTGGAAACACCATATATTTT
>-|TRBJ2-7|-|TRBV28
CASSLPGGGGYEQYF
TGTGCCAGCAGCCTCCCCGGAGGGGGCGGCTACGAGCAGTACTTC
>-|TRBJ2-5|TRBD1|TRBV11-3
CASSLGTGGETQYF
TGTGCCAGCAGCTTAGGGACAGGGGGAGAGACCCAGTACTTC
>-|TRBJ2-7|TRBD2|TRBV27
CASRTGGAAYEQYF
TGTGCCAGCAGGACCGGGGGGGCGGCCTACGAGCAGTACTTC
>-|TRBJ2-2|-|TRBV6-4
CASSDSERNTGELFF
TGTGCCAGCAGTGACTCGGAGAGGAACACCGGGGAGCTGTTTTTT
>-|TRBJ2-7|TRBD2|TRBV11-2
CASSLVGPSGSYEQYF
TGTGCCAGCAGCTTAGTGGGTCCTAGCGGGAGCTACGAGCAGTACTTC
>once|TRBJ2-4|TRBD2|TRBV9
CASSASGTSGALAKNSQYF
TGTGCCAGCAGCGCCTCCGGGACTAGCGGAGCTTTAGCCAAAAACAGTCAGTACTTC
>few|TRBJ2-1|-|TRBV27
CASSLFASETYNEQFF
TGTGCCAGCAGTTTATTCGCTAGCGAGACCTACAATGAGCAGTTCTTC
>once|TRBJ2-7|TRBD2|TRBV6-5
CASSYLSGSSYEQYF
TGTGCCAGCAGTTACCTTAGCGGGAGTTCTTACGAGCAGTACTTC
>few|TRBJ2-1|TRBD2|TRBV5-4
CASSKLAAPNEQFF
TGTGCCAGCAGTAAACTAGCGGCCCCCAATGAGCAGTTCTTC
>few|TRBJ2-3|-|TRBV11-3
CASSPSSSDTDTQYF
TGTGCCAGCAGCCCTAGTAGTAGCGACACAGATACGCAGTATTTT
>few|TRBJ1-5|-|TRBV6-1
CASRLYSNQPQHF
TGTGCCAGCAGGCTATATAGCAATCAGCCCCAGCATTTT
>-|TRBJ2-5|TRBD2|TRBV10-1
CASSPGAGGGETQYF
TGCGCCAGCAGCCCCGGAGCGGGAGGCGGTGAGACCCAGTACTTC
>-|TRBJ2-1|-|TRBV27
CASREGGTYNEQFF
TGTGCCAGCAGGGAGGGTGGGACCTACAATGAGCAGTTCTTC
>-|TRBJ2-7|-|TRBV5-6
CASSGGTGADDEQYF
TGTGCCAGCAGCGGGGGGACGGGAGCGGATGACGAGCAGTACTTC
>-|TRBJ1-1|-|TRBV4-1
CASSQRAAGNTEAFF
TGCGCCAGCAGCCAACGGGCGGCGGGCAACACTGAAGCTTTCTTT
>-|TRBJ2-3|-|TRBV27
CASSYDMSLTDTQYF
TGTGCCAGCAGTTACGACATGTCCCTCACAGATACGCAGTATTTT
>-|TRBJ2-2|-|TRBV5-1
CASSLVGATNTGELFF
TGCGCCAGCAGCTTGGTAGGGGCGACGAACACCGGGGAGCTGTTTTTT
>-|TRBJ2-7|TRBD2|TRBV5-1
CASSQAGGTYEQYF
TGCGCCAGCAGCCAGGCGGGAGGTACCTACGAGCAGTACTTC
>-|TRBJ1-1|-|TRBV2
CASSLQMNTEAFF
TGTGCCAGCAGTCTCCAGATGAACACTGAAGCTTTCTTT
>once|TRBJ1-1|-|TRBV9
CASSVEGQNTEAFF
TGTGCCAGCAGCGTCGAGGGACAGAACACTGAAGCTTTCTTT
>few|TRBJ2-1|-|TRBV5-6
CASSLGQRPSNEQFF
TGTGCCAGCAGCTTGGGACAGAGGCCGTCCAATGAGCAGTTCTTC
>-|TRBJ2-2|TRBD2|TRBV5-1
CASSPRGGLAATNTGELFF
TGCGCCAGCAGCCCCCGAGGGGGACTAGCGGCGACGAACACCGGGGAGCTGTTTTTT
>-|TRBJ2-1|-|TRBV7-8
CASSLGQHGESLNEQFF
TGTGCCAGCAGCTTAGGACAGCACGGTGAGAGTCTAAATGAGCAGTTCTTC
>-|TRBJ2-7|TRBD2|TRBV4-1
CASSQGAAGGDYEQYF
TGCGCCAGCAGCCAAGGGGCGGCGGGAGGAGACTACGAGCAGTACTTC
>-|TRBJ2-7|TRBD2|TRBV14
CASSQGTGGPREQYF
TGTGCCAGCAGCCAAGGGACGGGAGGGCCACGCGAGCAGTACTTC
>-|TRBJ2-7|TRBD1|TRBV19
CASRMGQGTYEQYF
TGTGCCAGTAGAATGGGACAGGGAACCTACGAGCAGTACTTC
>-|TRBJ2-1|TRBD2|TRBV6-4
CASSDSWEGRDNEQFF
TGTGCCAGCAGTGACTCGTGGGAGGGCCGGGACAATGAGCAGTTCTTC
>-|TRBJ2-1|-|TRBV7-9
CASSFPGTTYNEQFF
TGTGCCAGCAGCTTTCCGGGGACAACCTACAATGAGCAGTTCTTC
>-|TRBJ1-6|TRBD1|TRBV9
CASSPEDRGGSPLHF
TGTGCCAGCAGCCCTGAGGACAGGGGTGGTTCACCCCTCCACTTT
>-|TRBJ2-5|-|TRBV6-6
CASRVKGEVETQYF
TGTGCCAGCAGGGTGAAAGGGGAGGTAGAGACCCAGTACTTC
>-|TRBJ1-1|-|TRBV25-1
CASRAGRQNTEAFF
TGTGCCAGCAGAGCGGGACGGCAGAACACTGAAGCTTTCTTT
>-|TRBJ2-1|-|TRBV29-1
CSVQLFYNEQFF
TGCAGCGTCCAACTTTTTTACAATGAGCAGTTCTTC
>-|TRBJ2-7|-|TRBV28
CASRNTGSPYEQYF
TGTGCCAGCAGAAATACAGGGTCCCCCTACGAGCAGTACTTC